By its share, the clone carrying this T cell receptor (beta chain) is medium-sized. Its antigen is not identified. This specimen comes from a study of HIV-infected patients and healthy controls. CDR3 length: 14 amino acids. Germline loops: CDR1 LNHNV, CDR2 YYDKDF (reference sequence). Trimming removed 0 bases from V and 10 bases from J; junction bases left unmatched: 7. Follow-up blood was drawn about 14 weeks, roughly three months, after antiretroviral therapy began. The repertoire came from unfractionated whole blood and reflected all unsorted peripheral T cells. Reverse transcription used 500 to 550 ng RNA and constant-region primers for alpha and beta. Each of the alpha and beta chains got its own library through chain-specific third strand synthesis with indices. Each cDNA molecule was barcoded, and a single primer pair amplified each chain. TCRdb itself ran the 5' RACE reads through MiXCR, one entry per CDR3 protein. This table holds thousands of distinct CDR3 sequences, about 9.6% found once.

Points from the study as a whole: MAIT alpha-chain CDR3s were frequent in healthy controls, depleted in HIV+.

The TCR sequence derives from an adult with HIV infection. The sample was blood, taken during antiretroviral therapy. The chain uses TRBV15 and TRBJ1-1, with TRBD1 identical over 8 bases. CDR3 DNA sequence: TGTGCCACCAGCAGAGACAGGGGGCCCGAAGGAGCTTTCTTT. This translates into CATSRDRGPEGAFF.